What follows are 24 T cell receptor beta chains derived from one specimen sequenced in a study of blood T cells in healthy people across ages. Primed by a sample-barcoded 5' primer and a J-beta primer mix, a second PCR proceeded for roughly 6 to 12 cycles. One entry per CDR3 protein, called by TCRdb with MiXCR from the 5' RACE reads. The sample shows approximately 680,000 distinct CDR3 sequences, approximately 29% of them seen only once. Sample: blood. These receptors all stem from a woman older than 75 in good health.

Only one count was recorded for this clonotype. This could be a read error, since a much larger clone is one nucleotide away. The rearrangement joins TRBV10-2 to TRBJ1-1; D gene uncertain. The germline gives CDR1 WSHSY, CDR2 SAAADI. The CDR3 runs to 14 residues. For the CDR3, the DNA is TGCGCCAGCAGTGAGTCCAGGCTAGGCACTAAAGCTTTCTTT. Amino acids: CASSESRLGTKAFF.

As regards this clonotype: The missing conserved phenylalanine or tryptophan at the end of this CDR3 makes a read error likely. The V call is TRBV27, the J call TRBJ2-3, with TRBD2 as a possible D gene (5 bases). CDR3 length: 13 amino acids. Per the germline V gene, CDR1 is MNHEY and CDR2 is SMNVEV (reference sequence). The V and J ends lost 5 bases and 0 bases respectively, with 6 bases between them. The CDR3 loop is CASSKRSTDTQYV. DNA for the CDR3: TGTGCCAGCAGTAAGCGGAGCACAGATACGCAGTATGTT.

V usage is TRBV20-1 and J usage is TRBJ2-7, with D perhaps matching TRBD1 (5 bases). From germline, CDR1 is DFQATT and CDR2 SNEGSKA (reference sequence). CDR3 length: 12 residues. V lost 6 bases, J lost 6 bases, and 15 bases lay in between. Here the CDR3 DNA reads TGCAGTGCGGGCAGGACAAGCTGCGAGCAGTACTTC. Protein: CSAGRTSCEQYF.

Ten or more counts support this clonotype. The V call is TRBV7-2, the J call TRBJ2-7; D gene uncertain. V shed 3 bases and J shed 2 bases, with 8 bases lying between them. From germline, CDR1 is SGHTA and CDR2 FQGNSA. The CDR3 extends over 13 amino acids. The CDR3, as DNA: TGTGCCAGCAGCTTTTCCGCCGCCTACGAGCAGTACTTC. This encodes CASSFSAAYEQYF.

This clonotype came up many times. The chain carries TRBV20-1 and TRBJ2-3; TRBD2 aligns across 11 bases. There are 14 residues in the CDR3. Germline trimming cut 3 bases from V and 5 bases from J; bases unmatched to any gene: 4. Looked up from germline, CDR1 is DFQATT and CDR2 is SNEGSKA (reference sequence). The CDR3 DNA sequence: TGCAGTGCTAGTAGACTAGCGGGGCTAGATACGCAGTATTTT. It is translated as CSASRLAGLDTQYF.

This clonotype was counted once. CDR3 amino acids: CASSTGGTGSNYGYTF. Here the CDR3 DNA reads TGTGCCAGTAGTACCGGGGGGACAGGGTCTAACTATGGCTACACCTTC. The chain combines TRBV19 with TRBJ1-2, with 9 bases aligning to TRBD1. In germline, CDR1 is LNHDA, CDR2 SQIVND (reference sequence). This CDR3 spans 16 amino acids. Losses at the gene ends were 4 bases for V and 0 bases for J; bases not matched to a gene: 6. The full variable domain, completed using reference TRBV19 and TRBJ1-2, is DGGITQSPKYLFRKEGQNVTLSCEQNLNHDAMYWYRQDPGQGLRLIYYSQIVNDFQKGDIAEGYSVSREKKESFPLTVTSAQKNPTAFYLCASSTGGTGSNYGYTFGSGTRLTVV.

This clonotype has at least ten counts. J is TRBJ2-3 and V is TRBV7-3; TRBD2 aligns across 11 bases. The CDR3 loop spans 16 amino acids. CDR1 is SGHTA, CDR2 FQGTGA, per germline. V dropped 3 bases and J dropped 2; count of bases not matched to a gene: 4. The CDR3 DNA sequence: TGTGCCAGCAGCTTCATAGCGGGGGGGAACACAGATACGCAGTATTTT. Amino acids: CASSFIAGGNTDTQYF.

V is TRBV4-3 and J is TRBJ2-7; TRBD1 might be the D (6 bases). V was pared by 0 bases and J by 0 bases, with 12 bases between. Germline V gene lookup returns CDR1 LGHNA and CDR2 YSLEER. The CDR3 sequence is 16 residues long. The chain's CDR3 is CASSQDLGASSYEQYF. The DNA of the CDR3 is TGCGCCAGCAGCCAAGATTTGGGGGCGAGCTCCTACGAGCAGTACTTC.

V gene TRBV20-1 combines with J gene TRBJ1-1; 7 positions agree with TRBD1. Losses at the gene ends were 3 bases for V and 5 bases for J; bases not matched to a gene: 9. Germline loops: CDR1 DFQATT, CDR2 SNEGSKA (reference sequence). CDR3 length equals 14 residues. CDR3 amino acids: CSASPRQGGTEAFF. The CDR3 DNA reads TGCAGTGCTAGTCCAAGACAGGGAGGGACTGAAGCTTTCTTT.

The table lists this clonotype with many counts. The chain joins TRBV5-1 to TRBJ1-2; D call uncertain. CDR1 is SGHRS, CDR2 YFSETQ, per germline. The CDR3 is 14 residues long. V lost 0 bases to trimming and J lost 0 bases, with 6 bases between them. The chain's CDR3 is CASSLGDPNYGYTF. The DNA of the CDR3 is TGCGCCAGCAGCTTGGGGGATCCTAACTATGGCTACACCTTC.

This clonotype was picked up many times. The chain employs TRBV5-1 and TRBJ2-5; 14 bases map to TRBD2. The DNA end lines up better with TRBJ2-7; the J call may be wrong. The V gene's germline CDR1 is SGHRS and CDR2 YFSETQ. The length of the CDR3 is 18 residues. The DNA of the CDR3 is TGCGCCAGCAGCCGCGGGACTAGCGGGGGCTACGGAGGTGGCGAGCAGTACTTC. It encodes CASSRGTSGGYGGGEQYF.

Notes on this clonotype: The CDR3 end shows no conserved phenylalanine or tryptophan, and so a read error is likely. The CDR3 DNA reads TGTGCCATCGGTCGAGGGGGAAATCAGCCCCAGCATTGT. This codes for CAIGRGGNQPQHC. The J gene is TRBJ1-5, the V gene TRBV10-3; perhaps TRBD1 as D (6 bases). V was pared by 8 bases and J by 4 bases, with 12 bases between. The germline V gene encodes CDR1 ENHRY and CDR2 SYGVKD. The CDR3 covers 13 residues.

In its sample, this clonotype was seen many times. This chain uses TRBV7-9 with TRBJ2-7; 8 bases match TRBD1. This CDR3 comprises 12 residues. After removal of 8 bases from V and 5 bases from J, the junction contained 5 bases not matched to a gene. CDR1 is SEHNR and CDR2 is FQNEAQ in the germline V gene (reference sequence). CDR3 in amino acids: CASSSGGNEQYF. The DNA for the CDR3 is TGTGCCAGCTCTTCAGGGGGCAACGAGCAGTACTTC.

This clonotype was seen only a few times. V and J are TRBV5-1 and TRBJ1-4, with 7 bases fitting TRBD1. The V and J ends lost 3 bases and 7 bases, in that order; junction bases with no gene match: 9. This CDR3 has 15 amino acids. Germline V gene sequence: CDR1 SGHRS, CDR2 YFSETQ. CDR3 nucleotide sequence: TGCGCCAGCAGCTCCGCACAGGGGAGAAGTGAAAAACTGTTTTTT. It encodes CASSSAQGRSEKLFF. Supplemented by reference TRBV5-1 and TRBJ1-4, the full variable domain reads KAGVTQTPRYLIKTRGQQVTLSCSPISGHRSVSWYQQTPGQGLQFLFEYFSETQRNKGNFPGRFSGRQFSNSRSEMNVSTLELGDSALYLCASSSAQGRSEKLFFGSGTQLSVL.

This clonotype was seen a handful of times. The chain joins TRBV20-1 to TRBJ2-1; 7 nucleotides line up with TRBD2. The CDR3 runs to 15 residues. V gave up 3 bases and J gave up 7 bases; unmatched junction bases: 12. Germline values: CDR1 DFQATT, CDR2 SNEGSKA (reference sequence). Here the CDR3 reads CSARGGRGTWNEQFF. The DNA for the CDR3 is TGCAGTGCTAGGGGGGGGAGGGGAACGTGGAATGAGCAGTTCTTC.

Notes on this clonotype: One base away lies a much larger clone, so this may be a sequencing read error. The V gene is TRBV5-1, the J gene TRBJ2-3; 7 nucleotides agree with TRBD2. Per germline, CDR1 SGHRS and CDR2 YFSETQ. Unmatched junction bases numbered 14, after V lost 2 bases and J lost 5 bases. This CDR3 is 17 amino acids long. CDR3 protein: CASSFRELASNKDTQYF. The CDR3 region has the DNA TGCGCCAGCAGCTTTCGGGAACTAGCGAGTAATAAAGATACGCAGTATTTT.

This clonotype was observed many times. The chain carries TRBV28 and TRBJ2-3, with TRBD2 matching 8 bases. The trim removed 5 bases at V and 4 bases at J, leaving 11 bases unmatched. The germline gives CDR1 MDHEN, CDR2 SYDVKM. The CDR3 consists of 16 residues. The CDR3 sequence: CASSTISGGGPDTQYF. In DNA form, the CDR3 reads TGTGCCAGCAGTACAATCTCCGGGGGGGGCCCAGATACGCAGTATTTT.

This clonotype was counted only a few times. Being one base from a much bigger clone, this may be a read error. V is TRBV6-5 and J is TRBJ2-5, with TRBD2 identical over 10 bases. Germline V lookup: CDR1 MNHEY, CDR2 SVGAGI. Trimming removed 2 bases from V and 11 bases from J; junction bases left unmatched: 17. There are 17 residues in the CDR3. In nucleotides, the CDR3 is TGTGCCAGCAGTTACCTTCGAGCGGGGGGGCGAGGCAATGAGCAGTACTTC. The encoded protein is CASSYLRAGGRGNEQYF.

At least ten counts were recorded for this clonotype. The CDR3 DNA follows: TGCAGTGTCCTACTAGCGGGGGGCTACGAGCAGTACTTC. This gives the protein CSVLLAGGYEQYF. This chain joins TRBV20-1 and TRBJ2-7, with TRBD2 matching over 12 bases. Germline CDR1 is DFQATT and CDR2 is SNEGSKA (reference sequence). Germline trimming cut 7 bases from V and 3 bases from J; bases unmatched to any gene: 4. CDR3 length equals 13 residues.

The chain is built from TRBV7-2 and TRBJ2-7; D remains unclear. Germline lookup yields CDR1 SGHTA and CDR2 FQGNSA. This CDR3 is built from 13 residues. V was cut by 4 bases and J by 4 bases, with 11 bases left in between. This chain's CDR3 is CASSSPMGYEQYF. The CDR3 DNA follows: TGTGCCAGCAGCTCCCCGATGGGGTACGAGCAGTACTTC.

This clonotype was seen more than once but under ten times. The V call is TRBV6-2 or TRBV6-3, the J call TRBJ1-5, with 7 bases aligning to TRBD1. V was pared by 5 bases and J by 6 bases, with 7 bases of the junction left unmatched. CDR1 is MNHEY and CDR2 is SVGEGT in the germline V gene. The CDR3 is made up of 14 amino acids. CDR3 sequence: CASSPAAGGQPQHF. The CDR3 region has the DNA TGTGCCAGCAGTCCGGCGGCAGGGGGTCAGCCCCAGCATTTT.

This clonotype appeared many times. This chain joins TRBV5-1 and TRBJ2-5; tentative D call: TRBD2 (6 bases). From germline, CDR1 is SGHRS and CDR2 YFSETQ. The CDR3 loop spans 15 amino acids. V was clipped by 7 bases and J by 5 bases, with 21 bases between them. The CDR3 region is CASRNPLLGLETQYF. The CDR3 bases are TGCGCCAGCCGAAACCCGCTTTTGGGACTTGAGACCCAGTACTTC.

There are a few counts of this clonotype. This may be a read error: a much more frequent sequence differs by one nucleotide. The CDR3 here is CASSLGRGSVQPQHF. CDR3 in DNA: TGTGCCAGCAGCTTGGGACGGGGATCGGTCCAGCCCCAGCATTTT. The chain carries TRBV5-5 and TRBJ1-5, with D unclear. The CDR3 is 15 amino acids. From germline, CDR1 is SGHKS and CDR2 YYEKEE (reference sequence). V lost 0 bases and J 7 bases, leaving 14 bases between the germline ends. Full variable domain (remainder filled in from reference TRBV5-5 and TRBJ1-5): DAGVTQSPTHLIKTRGQQVTLRCSPISGHKSVSWYQQVLGQGPQFIFQYYEKEERGRGNFPDRFSARQFPNYSSELNVNALLLGDSALYLCASSLGRGSVQPQHFGDGTRLSIL.

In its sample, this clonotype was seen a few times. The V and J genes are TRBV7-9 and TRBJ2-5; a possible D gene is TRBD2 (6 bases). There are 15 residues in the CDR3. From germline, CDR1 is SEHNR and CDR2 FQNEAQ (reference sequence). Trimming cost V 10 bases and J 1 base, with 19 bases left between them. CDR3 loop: CATRGVEDFQETQYF. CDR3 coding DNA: TGTGCCACCCGCGGGGTGGAGGACTTCCAAGAGACCCAGTACTTC.